A single sample is the source of the 22 T cell receptor beta chains below, sequenced in a study of T cell responses to AZD1222 COVID-19 vaccine. Libraries were prepared by immunoSEQ multiplex PCR; TCRdb keeps only in-frame clonotypes and omits some of them. The table includes under 130,000 clones, 80% to 90% detected once. The sequenced sample was peripheral blood, obtained 28 days after the second AZD1222 dose. The receptors shown here come from an adult who received the AZD1222 COVID-19 vaccine.

This clone was observed once. At the DNA level, this CDR3 is encoded by other sequences in the same sample as well. This chain joins TRBV18 and TRBJ2-2; D gene unclear. The CDR3 length is 13 residues. Trimming left V 5 bases short and J 1 base short, with 5 bases between. Germline V gives CDR1 KGHSH, CDR2 LQKENI. This CDR3 is CASSDGNTGELFF. The CDR3 DNA follows: TGTGCCAGCTCAGACGGGAACACCGGGGAGCTGTTTTTT. The variable domain in full, completed from reference TRBV18 and TRBJ2-2, reads NAGVMQNPRHLVRRRGQEARLRCSPMKGHSHVYWYRQLPEEGLKFMVYLQKENIIDESGMPKERFSAEFPKEGPSILRIQQVVRGDSAAYFCASSDGNTGELFFGEGSRLTVL.

The V call is TRBV5-1, the J call TRBJ2-7; 9 bases line up with TRBD2. After removal of 0 bases from V and 5 bases from J, the junction contained 9 bases not matched to a gene. This CDR3 is built from 16 residues. In germline, CDR1 is SGHRS, CDR2 YFSETQ. CDR3 loop: CASSLAGGTSFHEQYF. The DNA for the CDR3 is TGCGCCAGCAGCTTGGCCGGGGGGACTAGCTTCCACGAGCAGTACTTC.

The chain employs TRBV5-1 and TRBJ2-3, with D unclear. CDR3 length: 17 residues. Germline CDR1 and CDR2: SGHRS and YFSETQ. Deletions cut 0 bases from V and 0 bases from J, with 14 bases between. The CDR3 DNA follows: TGCGCCAGCAGCTTGGCCCCTTACGGCTCAAGCACAGATACGCAGTATTTT. Translated, it gives CASSLAPYGSSTDTQYF. Using reference TRBV5-1 and TRBJ2-3 for the parts outside the CDR3, the full variable domain is KAGVTQTPRYLIKTRGQQVTLSCSPISGHRSVSWYQQTPGQGLQFLFEYFSETQRNKGNFPGRFSGRQFSNSRSEMNVSTLELGDSALYLCASSLAPYGSSTDTQYFGPGTRLTVL.

This chain joins TRBV7-2 and TRBJ2-7; 9 nucleotides align to TRBD2. Germline V gives CDR1 SGHTA, CDR2 FQGNSA. The CDR3 loop spans 15 amino acids. With 5 bases clipped from V and 7 bases from J, the junction kept 12 bases outside the gene matches. Here the CDR3 DNA reads TGTGCCAGCAGCCCTACTGGACTAGCGCAAGGAGAGCAGTACTTC. It codes for CASSPTGLAQGEQYF.

The rearrangement joins TRBV7-9 to TRBJ1-2; no clear D. Trimming removed 5 bases from V and 2 bases from J, with 18 bases in between. Germline values: CDR1 SEHNR, CDR2 FQNEAQ (reference sequence). The CDR3 covers 16 residues. The CDR3 region is CASSEAAETPNYGYTF. CDR3 in DNA: TGTGCCAGCAGCGAAGCGGCGGAGACCCCGAACTATGGCTACACCTTC.

V is TRBV4-1 and J is TRBJ1-3; tentatively, D is TRBD1 (5 bases). The CDR3 runs 16 residues. The V gene lost 1 base and the J gene lost 0 bases, with 10 bases spanning the gap. Germline CDR1 and CDR2: MGHRA and YSYEKL. CDR3 sequence: CASSQGPGLSGNTIYF. The CDR3 nucleotides are TGCGCCAGCAGCCAAGGCCCAGGGCTCTCTGGAAACACCATATATTTT.

V usage is TRBV10-2 and J usage is TRBJ1-6; TRBD1 agrees at 7 bases. This CDR3 contains 14 residues. The trim removed 3 bases at V and 7 bases at J, leaving 3 bases unmatched. Germline V gives CDR1 WSHSY, CDR2 SAAADI. The CDR3 sequence: CASSEQGLNSPLHF. The CDR3, as DNA: TGCGCCAGCAGTGAACAGGGGTTGAATTCACCCCTCCACTTT.

V and J are TRBV11-2 and TRBJ2-1; D is tentatively TRBD1 or TRBD2 (5 bases each). The germline V and J ends were trimmed by 3 bases and 8 bases, with 17 bases remaining between them. CDR1 is SGHAT and CDR2 is FQNNGV in the germline V gene. The length of the CDR3 is 15 residues. The CDR3 DNA follows: TGTGCCAGCAGCTTCCTCGCTAGCCAGGGAGATGAGCAGTTCTTC. This translates into CASSFLASQGDEQFF.

This chain links TRBV5-4 with TRBJ1-2, with D tentatively TRBD1 (5 bases). Germline loops: CDR1 SGHNT, CDR2 YYREEE (reference sequence). There are 15 residues in the CDR3. V dropped 0 bases and J dropped 7 bases, with 16 bases sitting between them. CDR3 DNA: TGTGCCAGCAGCTTGGGACAGACCTTGGTATCTGGCTACACCTTC. Translated: CASSLGQTLVSGYTF.

The chain links TRBV19 to TRBJ1-5; a possible D gene is TRBD1 (6 bases). Germline V lookup: CDR1 LNHDA, CDR2 SQIVND (reference sequence). Between the trimmed V and J ends, which lost 6 bases and 4 bases, there was a span of 10 bases. The CDR3 consists of 13 residues. CDR3 nucleotide sequence: TGTGCCAGTAGCGTTCAGGGGAATCAGCCCCAGCATTTT. Translation gives CASSVQGNQPQHF.

This clone has a single count. V is TRBV15 and J is TRBJ2-5, with TRBD1 matching over 7 bases. The CDR3 spans 14 residues. Germline loops: CDR1 LNHNV, CDR2 YYDKDF (reference sequence). J gave up 3 bases and V 5 bases, and 6 bases lay outside the gene matches. CDR3 DNA sequence: TGTGCCACCAGCGGATCAGGGGGAGAAGAGACCCAGTACTTC. It codes for CATSGSGGEETQYF.

The rearrangement links TRBV15 to TRBJ2-2; perhaps TRBD2 as D (6 bases). Trimming left V 6 bases short and J 5 bases short, with 13 bases between. Germline V CDR1 and CDR2: LNHNV, YYDKDF (reference sequence). The CDR3 has 14 residues. In nucleotides, the CDR3 is TGTGCCACCAGGTGGAGGGGTGAGACCGGGGAGCTGTTTTTT. Translating it yields CATRWRGETGELFF.

The chain carries TRBV28 and TRBJ2-2; 10 bases match TRBD2. This CDR3 comprises 13 residues. Germline CDR1 is MDHEN and CDR2 is SYDVKM. Trimming at V came to 7 bases and at J to 8 bases, leaving 4 bases not matched to a gene. CDR3 DNA sequence: TGTGCCAGCAACCTAGCGGGAGAGGGGGAGCTGTTTTTT. Translation gives CASNLAGEGELFF. Together with reference TRBV28 and TRBJ2-2, the CDR3 gives the full variable domain: DVKVTQSSRYLVKRTGEKVFLECVQDMDHENMFWYRQDPGLGLRLIYFSYDVKMKEKGDIPEGYSVSREKKERFSLILESASTNQTSMYLCASNLAGEGELFFGEGSRLTVL.

This clone was detected only once. The chain uses TRBV5-4 and TRBJ2-1, with TRBD2 identical over 8 bases. Germline loops: CDR1 SGHNT, CDR2 YYREEE (reference sequence). The CDR3 extends over 16 amino acids. V was clipped by 0 bases and J by 0 bases; unmatched bases: 2. The CDR3 is CASSLGREVSYNEQFF. CDR3 in DNA: TGTGCCAGCAGCTTGGGGCGGGAGGTCTCCTACAATGAGCAGTTCTTC.

The chain employs TRBV6-2 or TRBV6-3 and TRBJ2-7; maybe TRBD1 (8 bases). Germline-derived CDR1 and CDR2 are MNHEY and SVGEGT. This CDR3 spans 14 amino acids. Trimming stripped 1 base from V and 5 bases from J, with 12 bases between. CDR3 DNA: TGTGCCAGCAGTTACTACAGGGGGGGCAACGAGCAGTACTTC. This encodes CASSYYRGGNEQYF.

Only one count was recorded for this clone. This chain joins TRBV15 and TRBJ1-3; no reliable D call. The CDR3 runs to 16 residues. Trimming took off 1 base at V and 0 bases at J, with 10 bases between the two ends. CDR1 is LNHNV, CDR2 YYDKDF, per germline (reference sequence). The CDR3 region is CATSRAVMASGNTIYF. The CDR3 bases are TGTGCCACCAGCAGAGCGGTGATGGCCTCTGGAAACACCATATATTTT.

The chain joins TRBV28 to TRBJ2-7; 7 bases align to TRBD1. The V gene's germline CDR1 is MDHEN and CDR2 SYDVKM. The J segment lost 3 bases and the V segment lost 4 bases, leaving 9 bases of the junction unmatched. The CDR3 length is 15 residues. CDR3 sequence reads: CASSSSGGQFYEQYF. The CDR3 DNA follows: TGTGCCAGCAGTTCCTCAGGGGGACAATTCTACGAGCAGTACTTC.

This clone is a singleton in its sample. V is TRBV5-1 and J is TRBJ2-7; TRBD1 is a possible D gene (5 bases). CDR3 size: 15 residues. V was trimmed by 4 bases and J by 3 bases, leaving 17 bases between them. Germline V lookup: CDR1 SGHRS, CDR2 YFSETQ. CDR3 coding DNA: TGCGCCAGCAGCGGGAAGCAGGGCCCTTTCTACGAGCAGTACTTC. Protein product: CASSGKQGPFYEQYF.

This rearrangement joins TRBV19 to TRBJ2-3; 7 positions agree with TRBD2. Unmatched junction bases numbered 9, after V lost 6 bases and J lost 0 bases. The CDR3 runs to 16 residues. Germline V gene data show CDR1 as LNHDA and CDR2 as SQIVND (reference sequence). In nucleotides, the CDR3 is TGTGCCAGTAGACCCCCGGGACTAACTAGCACAGATACGCAGTATTTT. Protein: CASRPPGLTSTDTQYF.

V gene TRBV18 combines with J gene TRBJ1-2; D not certain. Germline V gives CDR1 KGHSH, CDR2 LQKENI. The CDR3 runs 15 residues. V lost 3 bases and J 6 bases, leaving 17 bases between the germline ends. Here the CDR3 DNA reads TGTGCCAGCTCACCCGGCGGAGGCGAGAGGGATGGCTACACCTTC. This sequence encodes CASSPGGGERDGYTF.

The chain joins TRBV18 to TRBJ2-7, with TRBD2 matching over 12 bases. In germline, CDR1 is KGHSH, CDR2 LQKENI. V lost 6 bases, J lost 3 bases, and 9 bases stayed unmatched. This CDR3 contains 16 residues. CDR3 nucleotides: TGTGCCAGCTCGCCTACGGGACTAGCGGGCGGCTACGAGCAGTACTTC. Translating gives CASSPTGLAGGYEQYF.

This chain connects TRBV2 to TRBJ2-5; 7 bases align to TRBD2. CDR1 and CDR2 (germline): SNHLY, FYNNEI. The CDR3 contains 15 residues. V lost 7 bases and J lost 4; bases outside the gene matches: 12. This chain's CDR3 is CASNRDYARLETQYF. CDR3 bases: TGTGCCAGCAATCGGGACTACGCTAGGTTAGAGACCCAGTACTTC.